The clone carrying this T cell receptor (beta chain) came up many times. This sample is part of a study of read filtering for tumor transcriptome and immune sequencing. For the study at large: The cohort had about 16 men and over eleven women aged roughly 45 to 90, mean around 63 years.

This library used roughly 400 ng RNA and molecular barcoded adaptors spanning alpha/delta and beta/gamma chains. One entry per CDR3 protein results from TCRdb running MiXCR on the reads. The sample holds tens of thousands of distinct CDR3 sequences, roughly an eighth seen once. V shed 2 bases and J shed 1 base, with 8 bases lying between them. Germline lookup yields CDR1 MGHDK and CDR2 SYGVNS. The CDR3 is 14 residues long. The genes are TRBV25-1 and TRBJ2-5, with D unresolved. Specimen: a population of CD138-negative cells sorted from bone marrow. This clonotype originated in a donor at least 40 years old with multiple myeloma. The CDR3 here is CASSEPLFQETQYF. The CDR3 DNA is TGTGCCAGCAGTGAACCCCTATTCCAAGAGACCCAGTACTTC. The full variable domain, in which reference TRBV25-1 and TRBJ2-5 provide the parts outside the CDR3, is EADIYQTPRYLVIGTGKKITLECSQTMGHDKMYWYQQDPGMELHLIHYSYGVNSTEKGDLSSESTVSRIRTEHFPLTLESARPSHTSQYLCASSEPLFQETQYFGPGTRLLVL.